The 7 T cell receptor beta chains listed next were all sequenced from one sample in a study of technical replicates of blood from a handful of donors. Profiled with immunoSEQ multiplex PCR; TCRdb holds only in-frame clones, not every one. The sample yields tens of thousands of clones, about 81% seen once. The sequenced sample consisted of PBMCs. The receptor source for this set is a human donor in good health. Some clones in this sample may be carry-over from other donors' samples.

This rearrangement joins TRBV5-5 to TRBJ1-2, with TRBD1 identical over 7 bases. CDR1 is SGHKS and CDR2 is YYEKEE in the germline V gene (reference sequence). The ends lost 2 bases at V and 6 bases at J; junction bases unmatched: 4. This CDR3 region has 13 residues. The CDR3 sequence: CASSFQGVNGYTF. The CDR3 coding sequence is TGTGCCAGCAGCTTCCAGGGGGTGAATGGCTACACCTTC.

This chain uses TRBV29-1 with TRBJ1-2, with 7 bases lining up with TRBD1. Germline V gives CDR1 SQVTM, CDR2 ANQGSEA. With 7 bases clipped from V and 8 bases from J, the junction kept 7 bases outside the gene matches. The CDR3 has 11 amino acids. The CDR3 region has the DNA TGCAGCGGAAGACAGGGACTGGGCTACACCTTC. It yields the protein CSGRQGLGYTF.

V gene TRBV30 combines with J gene TRBJ1-4, with a tentative D call TRBD1 (5 bases). The length of the CDR3 is 13 residues. CDR1 and CDR2 (germline): GTSNPN, SVGIG (reference sequence). V dropped 3 bases and J dropped 4 bases, with 9 bases sitting between them. The chain's CDR3 is CAWSGGDNEKLFF. The CDR3 coding sequence is TGTGCCTGGAGCGGAGGGGATAATGAAAAACTGTTTTTT.

This clone was picked up a small number of times. The chain employs TRBV15 and TRBJ1-2; D is ambiguous. Trimming cost V 1 base and J 6 bases, with 6 bases left between them. This CDR3 has 12 residues. Germline CDR1 and CDR2: LNHNV and YYDKDF (reference sequence). CDR3 DNA: TGTGCCACCAGCAGAGTCGGGAATGGCTACACCTTC. Residues: CATSRVGNGYTF.

The rearrangement links TRBV2 to TRBJ1-1; TRBD1 is a possible D gene (6 bases). CDR3 size: 15 residues. V lost 6 bases to trimming and J lost 1 base, with 15 bases between them. CDR1 and CDR2 (germline): SNHLY, FYNNEI. The CDR3 loop is CASRAGADRNTEAFF. The CDR3 coding sequence is TGTGCCAGCAGAGCAGGGGCGGATCGGAACACTGAAGCTTTCTTT.

The rearrangement uses TRBV18 and TRBJ2-5, with D possibly matching TRBD1 (6 bases). V lost 3 bases to trimming and J lost 3 bases, with 11 bases between them. Germline CDR1 reads KGHSH; CDR2 reads LQKENI. The CDR3 has 14 residues. The DNA of the CDR3 is TGTGCCAGCTCACCCGCAGGGGCCGAAGAGACCCAGTACTTC. It encodes CASSPAGAEETQYF.

The V call is TRBV10-3, the J call TRBJ2-7; 9 positions match TRBD2. The ends lost 10 bases at V and 0 bases at J; junction bases unmatched: 1. The CDR3 is 12 amino acids. Germline loops: CDR1 ENHRY, CDR2 SYGVKD. DNA of the CDR3: TGTGCCAGCGGGGGGGACTCCTACGAGCAGTACTTC. It encodes CASGGDSYEQYF.